These T cell receptor beta chains were read from a single sample in a study of shared T cell receptors in the human thymus. Measured with immunoSEQ multiplex PCR; TCRdb has only the in-frame clones, and not every one. Among more than 550,000 clones listed, 80% to 90% were seen once. These data were likewise used in another study, on human thymus T cells.

Material: thymocytes. The receptors were gathered from a boy under three years old with a congenital heart defect. CDR3s include the opening cysteine and the closing phenylalanine or tryptophan. The D gene is left open where the match is weak. Part of the rows lack a size; the others show once, few, many or a class for expanded clones.

cdr3_nt cdr3_aa v_call clone_size j_call d_call
TGTGCCAGCACCGGACCGGGGGGAAACACCATATATTTT CASTGPGGNTIYF TRBV6-5 NA TRBJ1-3 NA
TGTGCCAGCAGCCCTGGGTGGGACAGAGCTAACACAGATACGCAGTATTTT CASSPGWDRANTDTQYF TRBV5-4 NA TRBJ2-3 TRBD1
TGCGCCAGCAGCCAAGATGTAACCAGGGGGTCTTATAGCAATCAGCCCCAGCATTTT CASSQDVTRGSYSNQPQHF TRBV4-1 NA TRBJ1-5 TRBD1
TGTGCCAGCAGCGGAGACAGAGGAAATTACAATGAGCAGTTCTTC CASSGDRGNYNEQFF TRBV9 NA TRBJ2-1 NA
TGTGCCAGCAGCTCAATCGGGGGGACGGTGGATACGCAGTATTTT CASSSIGGTVDTQYF TRBV5-4 few TRBJ2-3 TRBD2
TGTGCCAGCAGCCAGCGGGAGTTAAGCGAGCAGTACTTC CASSQRELSEQYF TRBV14 few TRBJ2-7 TRBD2
TGTGCCAGCAGCCAACCCGGGAGGGCAGGTGAAAAACTGTTTTTT CASSQPGRAGEKLFF TRBV6-6 few TRBJ1-4 NA
TGTGCCTGGAGTGACCTCGGAGGGACGAATCAGCCCCAGCATTTT CAWSDLGGTNQPQHF TRBV30 NA TRBJ1-5 NA
TGCACCAGCAGCCAAGATGGGCCAAATCAGCCCCAGCATTTT CTSSQDGPNQPQHF TRBV1 NA TRBJ1-5 NA
TGTGCCAGCAGTTTCGCAGCGGGAAACAATGAGCAGTTCTTC CASSFAAGNNEQFF TRBV27 NA TRBJ2-1 TRBD2
TGTGCCTGGCTAACAAACCCGGGACAGTTTTTAATTTGGGCGAACACCGGGGAGCTGTTTTTT CAWLTNPGQFLIWANTGELFF TRBV30 once TRBJ2-2 TRBD1
TGTGCCACCAGCAGAGGGCAGGTTGGAGGGACCCAGTACTTC CATSRGQVGGTQYF TRBV15 NA TRBJ2-5 NA
TGTGCTAGTGGTTCCCGGGACAGGGGGCGCTTAACGGCCGGGGAGCTGTTTTTT CASGSRDRGRLTAGELFF TRBV12-5 NA TRBJ2-2 TRBD1
TGTGCCAGCGGACAAACTAGCGGGGTGAACACCGGGGAGCTGTTTTTT CASGQTSGVNTGELFF TRBV28 NA TRBJ2-2 TRBD2
TGTGCCAGCAGCTTTGGTGGGGGGTCTAGTGGCTACACCTTC CASSFGGGSSGYTF TRBV13 once TRBJ1-2 NA
TGTGCCAGCAGCTTATCTACCACAGATACGCAGTATTTT CASSLSTTDTQYF TRBV7-6 NA TRBJ2-3 NA
TGTGCCAGCAGCTTCGAAAGGGACAGGGACGAAGCTTTCTTT CASSFERDRDEAFF TRBV7-8 NA TRBJ1-1 TRBD1
TGTGCCAGCAGCTCGGCGCGACAGGGGACTGATTTGGTTGGCTACACCTTC CASSSARQGTDLVGYTF TRBV5-4 NA TRBJ1-2 TRBD1
TGTGCCAGCAGCTTGGGGACAGGGTCAGATACGCAGTATTTT CASSLGTGSDTQYF TRBV5-4 NA TRBJ2-3 TRBD1
TGTGCCAGCAGCTTAGGGGCCGGACACTACTACTCTGGGGCCAACGTCCTGACTTTC CASSLGAGHYYSGANVLTF TRBV11-2 NA TRBJ2-6 NA
TGCAGCGTTGAAAGGGAGGGAAATAATGAAACGACTTTCTCTGGAAACACCATATATTTT CSVEREGNNETTFSGNTIYF TRBV29-1 few TRBJ1-3 NA
TGTGCCAGCAGCGGGGACGGACAGGGCCCGGGGGAGGGCAATCAGCCCCAGCATTTT CASSGDGQGPGEGNQPQHF TRBV9 once TRBJ1-5 TRBD1
TGCGCCAGCAGCCAAGTAACGGGACAGAGCTACGAGCAGTACTTC CASSQVTGQSYEQYF TRBV4-3 few TRBJ2-7 TRBD1
TGTGCCTGGAGGACCGGAACAGGGGCTAGCGAGAACACAGATACGCAGTATTTT CAWRTGTGASENTDTQYF TRBV30 NA TRBJ2-3 NA
TGTGCCAGCAGCGAACGCACAGGGGCGAGGAGCTCCTACAATGAGCAGTTCTTC CASSERTGARSSYNEQFF TRBV9 few TRBJ2-1 TRBD1
TGTGCCATCAGCCCCCGGGGGTCTGGGGCCAACGTCCTGACTTTC CAISPRGSGANVLTF TRBV10-3 NA TRBJ2-6 NA
TGTGCCAGTAGTATAGCAGGCGCCGCCTTGTATGGCTACACCTTC CASSIAGAALYGYTF TRBV19 NA TRBJ1-2 NA
TGTGCCAGCAGTTACGCCAGACAGGGTGAGAACACTGAAGCTTTCTTT CASSYARQGENTEAFF TRBV6-5 NA TRBJ1-1 TRBD1
TGCGCCAGCAGCCAACCGGACAGGGGGGACATTCAGTACTTC CASSQPDRGDIQYF TRBV4-1 NA TRBJ2-4 TRBD1
TGTGCCAGCAGTGAAGGGACTAAACAAGAGACCCAGTACTTC CASSEGTKQETQYF TRBV25-1 NA TRBJ2-5 TRBD2
TGTGCTAGTGGGCCCGAGGGGGGGGGCGTCAACTTTACCTACGAGCAGTACTTC CASGPEGGGVNFTYEQYF TRBV12-5 NA TRBJ2-7 NA
TGTGCCAGCAGGATAGACAGAGAGAACACTGAAGCTTTCTTT CASRIDRENTEAFF TRBV25-1 NA TRBJ1-1 NA
TGCAGTGCTAGGGGACTCAATGAGCAGTTCTTC CSARGLNEQFF TRBV20-1 NA TRBJ2-1 NA
TGTGCCAGCAGCCAAGGGGGGGTGGTCACCGGGGAGCTGTTTTTT CASSQGGVVTGELFF TRBV4-2 NA TRBJ2-2 NA
TGTGCCAGTAGTTCCCGAGGGGGGGGGAAACAGCCCCAGCATTTT CASSSRGGGKQPQHF TRBV19 NA TRBJ1-5 NA
TGCGCCAGCAGCCAAGATCCCCAGAGACTAGCGGGAGATGGTGAGCAGTTCTTC CASSQDPQRLAGDGEQFF TRBV4-3 NA TRBJ2-1 TRBD2
TGCGCCAGCAGCTTGGAACAGGCCTACGAGCAGTACTTC CASSLEQAYEQYF TRBV5-1 few TRBJ2-7 NA
TGTGCCAGCAGTCTAGATGGGGGGAAGACCCAGTACTTC CASSLDGGKTQYF TRBV7-6 NA TRBJ2-5 NA
TGTGCCGGCGCCTCGGCAGGGAAGTATCAGCCCCAGCATTTT CAGASAGKYQPQHF TRBV6-1 NA TRBJ1-5 NA
TGTGCCAGCAGTCCAAGCGCCACTAACTATGGCTACACCTTC CASSPSATNYGYTF TRBV6-1 NA TRBJ1-2 NA
TGTGCCAGCAGCTTAGATTGTAGGGCTAGCGGCCCCACAGATACGCAGTATTTT CASSLDCRASGPTDTQYF TRBV7-8 NA TRBJ2-3 TRBD2